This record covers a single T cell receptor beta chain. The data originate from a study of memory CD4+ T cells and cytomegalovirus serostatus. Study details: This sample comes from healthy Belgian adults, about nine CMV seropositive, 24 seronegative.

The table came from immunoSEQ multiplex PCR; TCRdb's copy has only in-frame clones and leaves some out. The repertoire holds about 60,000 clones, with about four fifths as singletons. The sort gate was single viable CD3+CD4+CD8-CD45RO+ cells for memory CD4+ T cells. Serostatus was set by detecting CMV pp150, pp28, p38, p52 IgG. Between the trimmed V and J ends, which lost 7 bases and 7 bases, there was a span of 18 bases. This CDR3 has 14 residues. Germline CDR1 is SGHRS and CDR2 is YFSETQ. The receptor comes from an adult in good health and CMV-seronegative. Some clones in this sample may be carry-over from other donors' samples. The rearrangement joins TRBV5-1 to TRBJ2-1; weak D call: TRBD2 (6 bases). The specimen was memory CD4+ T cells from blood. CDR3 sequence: CASGSGVAGNEQFF. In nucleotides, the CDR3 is TGCGCCAGCGGTAGCGGAGTTGCGGGGAATGAGCAGTTCTTC.